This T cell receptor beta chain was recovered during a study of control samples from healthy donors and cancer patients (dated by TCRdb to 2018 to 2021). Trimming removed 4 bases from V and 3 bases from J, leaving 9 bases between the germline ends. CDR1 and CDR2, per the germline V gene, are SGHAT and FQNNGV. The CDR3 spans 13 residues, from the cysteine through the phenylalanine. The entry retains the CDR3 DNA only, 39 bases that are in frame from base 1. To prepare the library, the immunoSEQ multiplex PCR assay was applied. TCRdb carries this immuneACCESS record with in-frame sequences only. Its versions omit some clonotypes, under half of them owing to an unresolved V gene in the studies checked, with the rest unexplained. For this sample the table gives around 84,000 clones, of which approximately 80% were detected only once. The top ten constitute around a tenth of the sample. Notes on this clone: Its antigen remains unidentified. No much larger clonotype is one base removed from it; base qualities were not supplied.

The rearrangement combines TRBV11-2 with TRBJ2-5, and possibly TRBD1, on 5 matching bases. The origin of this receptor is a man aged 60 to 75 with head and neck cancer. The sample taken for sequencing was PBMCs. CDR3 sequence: CASSSTAKETQYF. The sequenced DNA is TGTGCCAGCAGCTCGACAGCCAAAGAGACCCAGTACTTC.